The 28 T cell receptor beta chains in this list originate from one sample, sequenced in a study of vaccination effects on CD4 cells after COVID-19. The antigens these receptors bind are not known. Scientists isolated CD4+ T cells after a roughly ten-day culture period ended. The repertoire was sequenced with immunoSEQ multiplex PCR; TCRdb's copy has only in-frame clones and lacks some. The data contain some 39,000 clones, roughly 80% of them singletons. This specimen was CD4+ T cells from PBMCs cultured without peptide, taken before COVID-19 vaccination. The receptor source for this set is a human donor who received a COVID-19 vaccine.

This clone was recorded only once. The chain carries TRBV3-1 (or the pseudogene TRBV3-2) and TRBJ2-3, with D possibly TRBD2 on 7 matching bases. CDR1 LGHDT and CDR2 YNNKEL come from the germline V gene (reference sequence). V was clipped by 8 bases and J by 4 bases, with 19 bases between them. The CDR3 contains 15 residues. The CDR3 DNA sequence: TGTGCCAGCCAAGGGGGGGGGCGATATTCAGATACGCAGTATTTT. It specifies CASQGGGRYSDTQYF.

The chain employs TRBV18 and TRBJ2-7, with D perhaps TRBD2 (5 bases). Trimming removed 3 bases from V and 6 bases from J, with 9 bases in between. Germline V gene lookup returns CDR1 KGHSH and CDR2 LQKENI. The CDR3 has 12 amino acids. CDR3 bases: TGTGCCAGCTCACCTACGGGAAGCGAGCAGTACGTC. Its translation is CASSPTGSEQYV.

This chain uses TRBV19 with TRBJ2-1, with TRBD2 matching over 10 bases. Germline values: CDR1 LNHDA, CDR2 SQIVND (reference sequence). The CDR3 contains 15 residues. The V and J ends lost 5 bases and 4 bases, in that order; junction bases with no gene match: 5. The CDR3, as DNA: TGTGCCAGTAGTGCTAGCGGGGGTAGTTACAATGAGCAGTTCTTC. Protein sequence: CASSASGGSYNEQFF.

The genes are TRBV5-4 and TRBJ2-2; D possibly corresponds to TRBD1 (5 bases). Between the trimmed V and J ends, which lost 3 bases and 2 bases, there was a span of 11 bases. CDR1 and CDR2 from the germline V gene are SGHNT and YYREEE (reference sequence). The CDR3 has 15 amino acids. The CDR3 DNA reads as TGTGCCAGCAGCTCTCCAGGGCCTAACACCGGGGAGCTGTTTTTT. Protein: CASSSPGPNTGELFF.

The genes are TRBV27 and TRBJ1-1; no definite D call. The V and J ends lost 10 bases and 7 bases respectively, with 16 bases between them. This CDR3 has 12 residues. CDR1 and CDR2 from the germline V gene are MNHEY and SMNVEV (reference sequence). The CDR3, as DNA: TGTGCCACCCAAGGGCCGGACCTTGAAGCTTTCTTT. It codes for CATQGPDLEAFF.

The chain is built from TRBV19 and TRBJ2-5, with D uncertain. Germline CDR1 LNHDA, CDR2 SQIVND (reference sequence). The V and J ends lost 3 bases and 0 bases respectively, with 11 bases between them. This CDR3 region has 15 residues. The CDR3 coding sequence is TGTGCCAGTAGTATCGTCCTAGTTGACCAAGAGACCCAGTACTTC. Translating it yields CASSIVLVDQETQYF. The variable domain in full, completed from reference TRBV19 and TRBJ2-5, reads DGGITQSPKYLFRKEGQNVTLSCEQNLNHDAMYWYRQDPGQGLRLIYYSQIVNDFQKGDIAEGYSVSREKKESFPLTVTSAQKNPTAFYLCASSIVLVDQETQYFGPGTRLLVL.

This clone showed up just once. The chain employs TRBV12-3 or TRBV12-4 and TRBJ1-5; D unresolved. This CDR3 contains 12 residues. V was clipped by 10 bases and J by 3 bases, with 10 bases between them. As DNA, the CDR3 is TGTGCCATCGGACGTGCCAATCAGCCCCAGCATTTT. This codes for CAIGRANQPQHF.

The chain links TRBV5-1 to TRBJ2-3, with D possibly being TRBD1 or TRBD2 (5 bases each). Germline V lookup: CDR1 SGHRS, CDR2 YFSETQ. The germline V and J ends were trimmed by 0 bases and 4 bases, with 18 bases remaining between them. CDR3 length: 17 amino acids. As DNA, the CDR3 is TGCGCCAGCAGCTTGGGCCCCGGGGCCGTTGGGGCAGATACGCAGTATTTT. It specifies CASSLGPGAVGADTQYF.

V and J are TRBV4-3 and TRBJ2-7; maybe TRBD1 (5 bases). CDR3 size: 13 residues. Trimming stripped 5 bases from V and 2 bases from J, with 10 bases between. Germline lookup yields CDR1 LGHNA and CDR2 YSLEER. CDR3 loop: CASSGRQPYEQYV. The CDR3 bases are TGCGCCAGCAGCGGACGACAGCCCTACGAGCAGTACGTC.

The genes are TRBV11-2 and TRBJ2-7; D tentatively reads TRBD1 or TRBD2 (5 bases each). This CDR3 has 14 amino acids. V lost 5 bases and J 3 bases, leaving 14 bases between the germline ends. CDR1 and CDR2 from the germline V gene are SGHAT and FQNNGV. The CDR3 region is CASSNPGTYYEQYV. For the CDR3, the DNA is TGTGCCAGCAGCAACCCCGGGACCTACTACGAGCAGTACGTC.

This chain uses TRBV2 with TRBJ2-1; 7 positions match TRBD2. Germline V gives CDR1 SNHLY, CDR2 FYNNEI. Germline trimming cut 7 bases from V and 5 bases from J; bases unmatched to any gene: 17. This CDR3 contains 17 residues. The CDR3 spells CASTRTRLLIGDNEQFF. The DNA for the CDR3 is TGTGCCAGCACCCGGACTAGACTCCTTATTGGGGACAATGAGCAGTTCTTC.

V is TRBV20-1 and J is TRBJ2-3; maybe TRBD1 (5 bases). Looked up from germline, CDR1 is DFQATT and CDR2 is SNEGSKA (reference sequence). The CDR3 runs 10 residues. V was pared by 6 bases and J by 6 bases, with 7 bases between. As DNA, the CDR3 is TGCAGTGCCGCAGGGGATACGCAGTATTTT. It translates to CSAAGDTQYF.

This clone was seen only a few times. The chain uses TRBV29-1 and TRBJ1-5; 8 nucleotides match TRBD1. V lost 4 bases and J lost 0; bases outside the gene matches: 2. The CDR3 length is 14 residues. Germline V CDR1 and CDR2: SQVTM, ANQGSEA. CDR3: CSVVGQGSNQPQHF. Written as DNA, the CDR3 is TGCAGCGTTGTAGGACAGGGTAGCAATCAGCCCCAGCATTTT.

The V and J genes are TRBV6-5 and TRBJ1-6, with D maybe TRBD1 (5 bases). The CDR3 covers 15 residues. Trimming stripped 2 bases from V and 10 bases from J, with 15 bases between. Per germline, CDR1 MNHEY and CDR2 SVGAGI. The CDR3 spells CASSYDSQAWSPLHF. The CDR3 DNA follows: TGTGCCAGCAGTTACGACAGCCAGGCCTGGTCACCCCTCCACTTT.

The CDR3 loop reads CASSSAAETQYF. CDR3 nucleotide sequence: TGCGCCAGCTCGAGCGCAGCAGAGACCCAGTACTTC. The chain couples TRBV5-1 to TRBJ2-5; D ambiguous. CDR3 length: 12 amino acids. V was pared by 7 bases and J by 4 bases, with 11 bases between. Per germline, CDR1 SGHRS and CDR2 YFSETQ.

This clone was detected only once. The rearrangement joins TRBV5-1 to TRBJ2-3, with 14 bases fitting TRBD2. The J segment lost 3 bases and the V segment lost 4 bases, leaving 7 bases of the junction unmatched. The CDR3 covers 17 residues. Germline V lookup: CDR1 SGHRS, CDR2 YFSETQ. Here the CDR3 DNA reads TGCGCCAGCAGCGCGACTAGCGGGGGGGCTGGGACAGATACGCAGTATTTT. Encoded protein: CASSATSGGAGTDTQYF.

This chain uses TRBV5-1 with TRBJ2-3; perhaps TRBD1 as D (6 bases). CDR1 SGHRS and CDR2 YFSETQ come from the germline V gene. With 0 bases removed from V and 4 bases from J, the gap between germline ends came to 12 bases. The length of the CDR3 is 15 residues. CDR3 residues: CASSLVTGKADTQYF. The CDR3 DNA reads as TGCGCCAGCAGCTTGGTTACAGGGAAGGCAGATACGCAGTATTTT.

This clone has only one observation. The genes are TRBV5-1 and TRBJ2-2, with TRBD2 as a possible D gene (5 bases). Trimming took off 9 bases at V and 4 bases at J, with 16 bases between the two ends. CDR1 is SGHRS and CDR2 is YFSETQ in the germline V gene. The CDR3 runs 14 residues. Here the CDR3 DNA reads TGCGCCACCACCCACTCCGCGGGCACCGGGGAGCTGTTTTTT. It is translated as CATTHSAGTGELFF.

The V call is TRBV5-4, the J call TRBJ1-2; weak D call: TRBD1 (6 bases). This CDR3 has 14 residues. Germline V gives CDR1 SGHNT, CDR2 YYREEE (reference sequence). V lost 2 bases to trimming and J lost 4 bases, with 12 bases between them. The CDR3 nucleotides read TGTGCCAGCAGCTTTTCGGCAGGGGTCTATGGCTACACCTTC. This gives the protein CASSFSAGVYGYTF.

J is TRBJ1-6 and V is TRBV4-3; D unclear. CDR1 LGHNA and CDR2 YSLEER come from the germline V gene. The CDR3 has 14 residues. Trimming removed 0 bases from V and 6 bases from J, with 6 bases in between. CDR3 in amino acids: CASSQDGVNSPLHF. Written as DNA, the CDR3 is TGCGCCAGCAGCCAAGATGGGGTTAATTCACCCCTCCACTTT.

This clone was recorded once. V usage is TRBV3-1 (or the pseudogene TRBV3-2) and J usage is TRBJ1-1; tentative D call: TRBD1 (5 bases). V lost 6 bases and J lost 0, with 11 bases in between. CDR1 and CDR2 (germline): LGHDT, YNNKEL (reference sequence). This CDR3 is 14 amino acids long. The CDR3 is CASRPTGLNTEAFF. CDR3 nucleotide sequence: TGTGCCAGCAGACCAACAGGTTTGAACACTGAAGCTTTCTTT.

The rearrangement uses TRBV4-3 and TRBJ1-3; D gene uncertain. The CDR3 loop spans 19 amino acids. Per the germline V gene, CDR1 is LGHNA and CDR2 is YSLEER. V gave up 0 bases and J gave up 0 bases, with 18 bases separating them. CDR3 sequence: CASSQDPFAASLSGNTIYF. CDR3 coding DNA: TGCGCCAGCAGCCAAGATCCATTCGCAGCCTCACTCTCTGGAAACACCATATATTTT.

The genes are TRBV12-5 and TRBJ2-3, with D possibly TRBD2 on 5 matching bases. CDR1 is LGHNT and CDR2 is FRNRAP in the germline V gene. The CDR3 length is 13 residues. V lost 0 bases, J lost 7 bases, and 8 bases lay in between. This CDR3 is CASGLVRENTQYF. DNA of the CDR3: TGTGCTAGTGGTTTGGTACGGGAAAATACGCAGTATTTT.

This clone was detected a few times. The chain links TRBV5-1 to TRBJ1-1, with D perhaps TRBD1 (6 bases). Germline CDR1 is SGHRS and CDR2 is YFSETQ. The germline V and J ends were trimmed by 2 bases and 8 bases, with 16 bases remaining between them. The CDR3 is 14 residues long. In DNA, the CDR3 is TGCGCCAGCAGCTTTTCAGGGGAGGTCTTCGAAGCTTTCTTT. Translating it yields CASSFSGEVFEAFF.

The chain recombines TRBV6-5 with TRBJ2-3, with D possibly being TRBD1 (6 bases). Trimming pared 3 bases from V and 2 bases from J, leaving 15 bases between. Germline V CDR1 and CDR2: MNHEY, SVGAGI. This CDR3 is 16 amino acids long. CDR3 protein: CASSYLDRTLTDTQYF. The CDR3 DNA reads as TGTGCCAGCAGTTATTTGGACAGAACCCTCACAGATACGCAGTATTTT.

DNA for the CDR3: TGTGCCACCATCCCTTTTTCAACTAATGAAAAACTGTTTTTT. Amino acids: CATIPFSTNEKLFF. The chain couples TRBV15 to TRBJ1-4; D is unresolved. The CDR3 extends over 14 amino acids. V gave up 7 bases and J gave up 0 bases, with 9 bases separating them. The germline V gene has CDR1 LNHNV and CDR2 YYDKDF (reference sequence).

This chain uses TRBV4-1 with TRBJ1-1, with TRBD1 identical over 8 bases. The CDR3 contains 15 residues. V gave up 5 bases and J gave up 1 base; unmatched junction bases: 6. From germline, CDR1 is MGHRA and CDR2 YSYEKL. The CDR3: CASSDRTGKNTEAFF. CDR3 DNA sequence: TGCGCCAGCAGCGACCGGACAGGGAAGAACACTGAAGCTTTCTTT.

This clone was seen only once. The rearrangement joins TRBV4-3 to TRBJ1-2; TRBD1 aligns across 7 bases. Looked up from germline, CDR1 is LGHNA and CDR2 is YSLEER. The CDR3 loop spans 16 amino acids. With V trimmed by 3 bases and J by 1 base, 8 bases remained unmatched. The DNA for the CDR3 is TGCGCCAGCAGCCATCTGACAGGGTCCGGTAACTATGGCTACACCTTC. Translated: CASSHLTGSGNYGYTF.